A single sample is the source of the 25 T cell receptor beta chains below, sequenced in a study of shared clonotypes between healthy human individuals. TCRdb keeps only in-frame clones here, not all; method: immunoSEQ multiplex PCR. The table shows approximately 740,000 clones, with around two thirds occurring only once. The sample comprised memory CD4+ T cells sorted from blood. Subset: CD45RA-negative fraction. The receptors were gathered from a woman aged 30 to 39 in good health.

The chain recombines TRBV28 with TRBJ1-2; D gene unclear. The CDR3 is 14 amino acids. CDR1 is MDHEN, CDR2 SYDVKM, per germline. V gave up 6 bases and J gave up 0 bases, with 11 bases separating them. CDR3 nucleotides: TGTGCCAGCAGCCGTACATCTACTAACTATGGCTACACCTTC. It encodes CASSRTSTNYGYTF.

CDR3 in DNA: TGCGCCAGCAGCCCCCGCCAGGGGGAAGGAATTTACGAAAAACTGTTTTTT. It specifies CASSPRQGEGIYEKLFF. This chain uses TRBV4-1 with TRBJ1-4; 7 nucleotides agree with TRBD1. The germline V gene has CDR1 MGHRA and CDR2 YSYEKL. V shed 4 bases, J shed 8 bases, and the junction held 16 bases outside the gene matches. This CDR3 has 17 residues.

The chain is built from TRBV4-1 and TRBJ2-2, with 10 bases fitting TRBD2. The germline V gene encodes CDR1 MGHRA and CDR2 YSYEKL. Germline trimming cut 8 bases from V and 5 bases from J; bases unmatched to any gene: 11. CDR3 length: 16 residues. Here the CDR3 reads CASPHEREGRTGELFF. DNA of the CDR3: TGCGCCAGCCCACACGAGCGGGAGGGCCGGACCGGGGAGCTGTTTTTT.

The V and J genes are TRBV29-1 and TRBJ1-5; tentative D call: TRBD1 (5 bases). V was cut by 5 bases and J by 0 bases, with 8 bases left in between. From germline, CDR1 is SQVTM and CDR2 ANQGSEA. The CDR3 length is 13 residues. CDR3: CSVQGYSNQPQHF. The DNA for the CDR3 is TGCAGCGTTCAGGGTTATAGCAATCAGCCCCAGCATTTT.

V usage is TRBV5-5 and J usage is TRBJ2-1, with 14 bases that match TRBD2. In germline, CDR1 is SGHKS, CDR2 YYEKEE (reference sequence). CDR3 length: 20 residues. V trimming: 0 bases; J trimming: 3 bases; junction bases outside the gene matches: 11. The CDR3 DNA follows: TGTGCCAGCAGCTTGGAGTCCGGGACTAGCGGGAGTGCTTACTACAATGAGCAGTTCTTC. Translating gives CASSLESGTSGSAYYNEQFF.

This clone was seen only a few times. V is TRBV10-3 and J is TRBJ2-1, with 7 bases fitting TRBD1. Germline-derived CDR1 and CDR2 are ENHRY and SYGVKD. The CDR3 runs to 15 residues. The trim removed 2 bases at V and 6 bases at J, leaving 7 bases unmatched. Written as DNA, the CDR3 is TGTGCCATCAGTGAGATTGGGGACAGTAGCAATGAGCAGTTCTTC. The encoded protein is CAISEIGDSSNEQFF.

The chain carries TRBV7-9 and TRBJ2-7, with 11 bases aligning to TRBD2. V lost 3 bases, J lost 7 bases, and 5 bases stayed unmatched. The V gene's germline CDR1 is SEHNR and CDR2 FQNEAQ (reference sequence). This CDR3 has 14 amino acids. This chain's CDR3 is CASSFTSGSGEQYF. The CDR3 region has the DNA TGTGCCAGCAGCTTCACTAGCGGGAGTGGGGAGCAGTACTTC.

The CDR3 loop reads CASSSQGASETQYF. The CDR3 DNA follows: TGTGCCAGCAGCTCACAGGGGGCCTCGGAGACCCAGTACTTC. This chain joins TRBV7-2 and TRBJ2-5, with 9 positions matching TRBD1. The CDR3 consists of 14 residues. The germline V gene has CDR1 SGHTA and CDR2 FQGNSA. V lost 4 bases to trimming and J lost 5 bases; unmatched junction nucleotides: 5.

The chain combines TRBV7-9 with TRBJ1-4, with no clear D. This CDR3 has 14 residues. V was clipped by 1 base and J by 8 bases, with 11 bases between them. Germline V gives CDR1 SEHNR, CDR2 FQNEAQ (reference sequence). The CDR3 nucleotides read TGTGCCAGCAGCTTAGAGATCGTGGGGGAAAAACTGTTTTTT. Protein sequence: CASSLEIVGEKLFF.

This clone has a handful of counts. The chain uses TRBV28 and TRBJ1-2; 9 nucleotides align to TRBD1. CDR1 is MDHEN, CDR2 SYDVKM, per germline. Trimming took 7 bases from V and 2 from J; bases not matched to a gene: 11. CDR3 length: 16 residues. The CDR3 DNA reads TGTGCCAGCACCTCTCTCGGGACAGGGACAAACTATGGCTACACCTTC. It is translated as CASTSLGTGTNYGYTF.

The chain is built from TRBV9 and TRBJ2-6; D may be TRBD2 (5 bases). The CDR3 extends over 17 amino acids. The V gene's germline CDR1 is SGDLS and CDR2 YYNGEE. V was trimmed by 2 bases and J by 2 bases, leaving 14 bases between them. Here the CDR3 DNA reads TGTGCCAGCAGCGTGGAACAGCGAGGGCCTGGGGCCAACGTCCTGACTTTC. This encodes CASSVEQRGPGANVLTF.

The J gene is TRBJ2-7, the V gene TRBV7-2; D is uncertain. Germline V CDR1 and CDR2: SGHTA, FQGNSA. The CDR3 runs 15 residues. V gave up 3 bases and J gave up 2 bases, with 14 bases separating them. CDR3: CASSFPPRPPYEQYF. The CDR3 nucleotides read TGTGCCAGCAGCTTTCCCCCAAGGCCCCCCTACGAGCAGTACTTC.

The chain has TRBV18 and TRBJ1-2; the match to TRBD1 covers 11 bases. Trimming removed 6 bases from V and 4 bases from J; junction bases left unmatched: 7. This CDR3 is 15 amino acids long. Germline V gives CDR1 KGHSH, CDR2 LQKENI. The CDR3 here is CASSRDRGDTYGYTF. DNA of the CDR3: TGTGCCAGCTCCCGGGACAGGGGGGATACCTATGGCTACACCTTC.

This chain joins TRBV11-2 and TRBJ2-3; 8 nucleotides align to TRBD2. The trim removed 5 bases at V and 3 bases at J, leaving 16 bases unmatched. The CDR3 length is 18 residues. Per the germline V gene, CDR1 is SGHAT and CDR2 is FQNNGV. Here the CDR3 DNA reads TGTGCCAGCAGCCTTCGGGTGGGAGCGGGAGCGAGAACAGATACGCAGTATTTT. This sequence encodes CASSLRVGAGARTDTQYF.

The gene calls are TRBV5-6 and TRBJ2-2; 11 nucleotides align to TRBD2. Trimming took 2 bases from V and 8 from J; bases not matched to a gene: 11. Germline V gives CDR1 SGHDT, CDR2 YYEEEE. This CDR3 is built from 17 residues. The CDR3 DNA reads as TGTGCCAGCAGCTTCCAGACTAGCGGGACATCGAGAGGGGAGCTGTTTTTT. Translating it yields CASSFQTSGTSRGELFF.

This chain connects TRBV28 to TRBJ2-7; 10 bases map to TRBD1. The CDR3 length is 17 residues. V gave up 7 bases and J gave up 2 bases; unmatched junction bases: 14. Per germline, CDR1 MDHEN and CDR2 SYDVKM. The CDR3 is CASTSPIGQGVTYEQYF. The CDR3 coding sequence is TGTGCCAGCACCAGCCCGATCGGACAGGGGGTAACCTACGAGCAGTACTTC.

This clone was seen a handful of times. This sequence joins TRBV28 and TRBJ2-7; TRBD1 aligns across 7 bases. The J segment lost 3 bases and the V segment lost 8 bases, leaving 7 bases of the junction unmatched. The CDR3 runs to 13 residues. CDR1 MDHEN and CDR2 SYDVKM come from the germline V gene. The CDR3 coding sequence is TGTGCCAGCCAAAGACAGGGCCGCTACGAGCAGTACTTC. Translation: CASQRQGRYEQYF.

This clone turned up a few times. The CDR3 bases are TGCGCCAGCAGCTTTTGGGGGGCTAGCGCGAGCTCTGGGGCCAACGTCCTGACTTTC. This gives the protein CASSFWGASASSGANVLTF. The chain carries TRBV5-1 and TRBJ2-6, with D tentatively TRBD1 or TRBD2 (6 bases each). V lost 2 bases to trimming and J lost 0 bases, with 18 bases between them. The length of the CDR3 is 19 residues. The germline gives CDR1 SGHRS, CDR2 YFSETQ. Full variable domain (outside the CDR3, taken from reference TRBV5-1 and TRBJ2-6): KAGVTQTPRYLIKTRGQQVTLSCSPISGHRSVSWYQQTPGQGLQFLFEYFSETQRNKGNFPGRFSGRQFSNSRSEMNVSTLELGDSALYLCASSFWGASASSGANVLTFGAGSRLTVL.

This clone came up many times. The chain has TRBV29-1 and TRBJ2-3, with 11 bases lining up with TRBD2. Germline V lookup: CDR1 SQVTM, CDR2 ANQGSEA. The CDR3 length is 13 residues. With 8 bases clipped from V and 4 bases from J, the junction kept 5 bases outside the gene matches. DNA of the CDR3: TGCAGCACCACTAGCGGGAGTGCAGATACGCAGTATTTT. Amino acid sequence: CSTTSGSADTQYF.

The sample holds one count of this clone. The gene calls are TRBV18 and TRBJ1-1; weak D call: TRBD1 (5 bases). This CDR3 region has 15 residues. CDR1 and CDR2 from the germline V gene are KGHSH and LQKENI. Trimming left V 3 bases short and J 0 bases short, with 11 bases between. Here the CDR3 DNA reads TGTGCCAGCTCACCGGGACTTCTTATGAACACTGAAGCTTTCTTT. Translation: CASSPGLLMNTEAFF.

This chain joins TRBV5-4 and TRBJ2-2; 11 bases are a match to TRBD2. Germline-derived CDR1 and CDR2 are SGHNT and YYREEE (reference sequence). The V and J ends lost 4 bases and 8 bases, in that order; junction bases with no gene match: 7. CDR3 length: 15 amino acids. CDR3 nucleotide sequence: TGTGCCAGCAGCAGACTAGCGGGATTCAAAGGGGAGCTGTTTTTT. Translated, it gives CASSRLAGFKGELFF. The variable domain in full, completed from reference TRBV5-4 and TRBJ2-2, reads ETGVTQSPTHLIKTRGQQVTLRCSSQSGHNTVSWYQQALGQGPQFIFQYYREEENGRGNFPPRFSGLQFPNYSSELNVNALELDDSALYLCASSRLAGFKGELFFGEGSRLTVL.

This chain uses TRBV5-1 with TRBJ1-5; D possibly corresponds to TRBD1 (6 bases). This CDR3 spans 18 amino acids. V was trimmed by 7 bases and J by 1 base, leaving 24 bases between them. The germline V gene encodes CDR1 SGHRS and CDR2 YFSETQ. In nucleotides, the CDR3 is TGCGCCAGCTTACCCGGCCTGATACGTACAGGGAGCAATCAGCCCCAGCATTTT. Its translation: CASLPGLIRTGSNQPQHF.

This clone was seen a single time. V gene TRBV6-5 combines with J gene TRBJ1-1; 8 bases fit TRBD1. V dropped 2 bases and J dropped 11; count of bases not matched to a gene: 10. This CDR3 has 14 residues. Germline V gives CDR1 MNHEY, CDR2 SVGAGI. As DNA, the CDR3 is TGTGCCAGCAGTTACCTGGGCAGGGGGCGCGCCGCTTTCTTT. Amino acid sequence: CASSYLGRGRAAFF.

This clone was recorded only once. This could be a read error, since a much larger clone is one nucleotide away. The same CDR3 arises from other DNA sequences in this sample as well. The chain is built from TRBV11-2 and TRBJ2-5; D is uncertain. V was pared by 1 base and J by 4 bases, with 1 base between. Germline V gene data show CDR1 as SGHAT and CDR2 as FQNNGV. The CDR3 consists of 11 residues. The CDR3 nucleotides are TGTGCCAGCAGCTTAGCAGAGACCCAGTACTTC. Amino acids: CASSLAETQYF.

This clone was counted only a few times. Here the CDR3 reads CASSRQGTQETQYF. The CDR3 region has the DNA TGTGCCAGCAGCAGACAGGGGACCCAAGAGACCCAGTACTTC. V is TRBV27 and J is TRBJ2-5; 8 positions agree with TRBD1. The ends lost 6 bases at V and 1 base at J; junction bases unmatched: 4. The CDR3 spans 14 residues. In germline, CDR1 is MNHEY, CDR2 SMNVEV (reference sequence).